The TCR beta chain under discussion was sequenced for a study of regulatory T cells in long-lasting Graves disease. Germline CDR1 and CDR2: PRHDT and FYEKMQ (reference sequence). The CDR3 covers 13 residues. V gave up 5 bases and J gave up 5 bases, with 12 bases separating them. This clonotype occurred a few times. Antigen specificity is unknown. Study findings and constraints: Having few samples may have compromised the accuracy. Persistent disease exhibited a predilection for TRBV28, TRBJ1-2 and TRBJ2-5.

Stated time point: persistent/refractory GD, antithyroid drugs over 5 years with positive TRAb. From RNA extracted from PBMCs, the TCR library was made. Both iRepertoire HTBI primers and Arm-PCR of CDR3 regions were used to build the TCR beta libraries. Original processing methods: Sample data revealed approximately 60 TRBV and over eleven TRBJ segments. TCRdb re-derived calls from the multiplex PCR reads in MiXCR, one entry per CDR3 protein. What appears here as the V and J calls and clone size reflects TCRdb's work, not the paper's. In the table there are more than 650,000 distinct CDR3 sequences, 25% to 30% of which are singletons.

This specimen was peripheral blood mononuclear cells (PBMCs), taken when the disease was refractory, from a patient treated with antithyroid drugs. The chain employs TRBV13 and TRBJ1-1; no clear D gene. The origin of this receptor is a female donor with Graves disease. The CDR3 loop is CASSPHMITEAFF. CDR3 DNA sequence: TGTGCCAGCAGCCCTCACATGATTACTGAAGCTTTCTTT.